The present T cell receptor beta chain was sequenced within a study of early T cells in non-severe SARS-CoV-2 infection. The germline V gene has CDR1 SGHDN and CDR2 FVKESK. With 4 bases removed from V and 10 bases from J, the gap between germline ends came to 14 bases. CDR3 length: 14 residues. Each CDR3 protein is one row after TCRdb ran MiXCR on the 5' RACE reads. The table includes about 64,000 distinct CDR3 sequences, 10% to 15% detected once. This clonotype was seen a handful of times. This receptor was obtained from an adult who was a healthcare worker with PCR-confirmed SARS-CoV-2 infection or an uninfected control (not recorded which). This specimen was whole blood, taken at baseline. The V call is TRBV14, the J call TRBJ1-6, with TRBD1 as a possible D gene (5 bases). Here the CDR3 reads CASSPGTAGSPLHF. In DNA form, the CDR3 reads TGTGCCAGCAGCCCCGGGACTGCGGGGTCACCCCTCCACTTT.